This T cell receptor (beta chain) originates from a study of blood T cell repertoires in COVID-19. Trimming took off 2 bases at V and 4 bases at J, with 11 bases between the two ends. This CDR3 has 15 residues. Germline assignment: CDR1 MGHRA and CDR2 YSYEKL. Using immunoSEQ multiplex PCR, the repertoire was profiled, and TCRdb retains in-frame clones only, with some absent. This sample has fewer than 80,000 clones, with 88% found just once. Source material: peripheral blood. This TCR was sampled from a human donor in a cohort sampled during active COVID-19. The chain is built from TRBV4-1 and TRBJ2-2; unclear D gene. The CDR3 bases are TGCGCCAGCAGCCAATACTCGAGCCCCACCGGGGAGCTGTTTTTT. It translates to CASSQYSSPTGELFF.